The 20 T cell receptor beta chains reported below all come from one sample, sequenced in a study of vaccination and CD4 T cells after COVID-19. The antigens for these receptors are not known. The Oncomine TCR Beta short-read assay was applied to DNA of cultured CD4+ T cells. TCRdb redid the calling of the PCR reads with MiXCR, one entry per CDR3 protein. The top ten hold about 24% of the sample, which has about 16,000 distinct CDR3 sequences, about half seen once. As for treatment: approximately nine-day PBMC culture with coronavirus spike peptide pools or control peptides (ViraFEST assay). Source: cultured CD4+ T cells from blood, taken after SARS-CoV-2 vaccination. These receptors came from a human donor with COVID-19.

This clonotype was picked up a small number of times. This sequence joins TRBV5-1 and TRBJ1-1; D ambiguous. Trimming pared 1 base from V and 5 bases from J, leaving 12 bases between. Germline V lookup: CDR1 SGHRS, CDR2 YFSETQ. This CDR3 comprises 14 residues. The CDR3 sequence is CASSLTFPQTEAFF. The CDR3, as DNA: TGCGCCAGCAGCTTGACCTTCCCCCAAACTGAAGCTTTCTTT. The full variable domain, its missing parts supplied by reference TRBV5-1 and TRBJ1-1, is KAGVTQTPRYLIKTRGQQVTLSCSPISGHRSVSWYQQTPGQGLQFLFEYFSETQRNKGNFPGRFSGRQFSNSRSEMNVSTLELGDSALYLCASSLTFPQTEAFFGQGTRLTVV.

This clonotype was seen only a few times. The DNA of the CDR3 is TGCAGTGCCTCATACGGGACAGGGGGCATGGGGGAGCTGTTTTTT. This sequence encodes CSASYGTGGMGELFF. The chain joins TRBV20-1 to TRBJ2-2; 12 bases are a match to TRBD1. V lost 6 bases and J lost 8; bases outside the gene matches: 10. This CDR3 is built from 15 residues. CDR1 is DFQATT and CDR2 is SNEGSKA in the germline V gene (reference sequence).

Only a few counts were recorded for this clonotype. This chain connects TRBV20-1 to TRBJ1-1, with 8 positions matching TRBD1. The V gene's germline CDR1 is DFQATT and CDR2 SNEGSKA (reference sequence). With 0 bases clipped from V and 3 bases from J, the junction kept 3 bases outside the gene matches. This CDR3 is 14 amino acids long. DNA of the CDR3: TGCAGTGCTAGAGATAACAGGGGGTACACTGAAGCTTTCTTT. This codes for CSARDNRGYTEAFF.

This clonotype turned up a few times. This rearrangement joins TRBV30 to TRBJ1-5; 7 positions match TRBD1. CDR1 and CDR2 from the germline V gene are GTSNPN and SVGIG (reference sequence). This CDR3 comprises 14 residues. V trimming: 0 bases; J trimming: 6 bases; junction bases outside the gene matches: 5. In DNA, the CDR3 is TGTGCCTGGAGTGTCGAACAGGGGACTCAGCCCCAGCATTTT. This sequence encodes CAWSVEQGTQPQHF.

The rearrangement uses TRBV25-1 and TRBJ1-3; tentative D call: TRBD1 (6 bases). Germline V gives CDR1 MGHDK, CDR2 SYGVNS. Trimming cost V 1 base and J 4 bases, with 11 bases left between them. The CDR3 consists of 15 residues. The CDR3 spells CASSESVGGGNTIYF. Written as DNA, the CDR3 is TGTGCCAGCAGTGAATCTGTAGGGGGAGGAAACACCATATATTTT.

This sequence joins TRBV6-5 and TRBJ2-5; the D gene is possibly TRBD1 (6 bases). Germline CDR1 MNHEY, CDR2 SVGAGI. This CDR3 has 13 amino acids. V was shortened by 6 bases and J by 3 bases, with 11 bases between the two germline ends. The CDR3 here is CASRYRVEETQYF. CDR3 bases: TGTGCCAGCAGATACAGGGTAGAAGAGACCCAGTACTTC.

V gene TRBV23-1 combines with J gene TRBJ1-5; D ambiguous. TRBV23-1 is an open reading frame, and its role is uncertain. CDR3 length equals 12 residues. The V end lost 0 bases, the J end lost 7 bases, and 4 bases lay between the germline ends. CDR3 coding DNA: TGCGCCAGCAGTCAATCACGGCAGCCCCAGCATTTT. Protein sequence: CASSQSRQPQHF.

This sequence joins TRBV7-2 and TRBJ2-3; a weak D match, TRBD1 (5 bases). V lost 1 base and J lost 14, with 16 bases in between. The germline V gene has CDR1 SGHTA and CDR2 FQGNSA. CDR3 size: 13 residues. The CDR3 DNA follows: TGTGCCAGCAGCTTAGACAACCAGGGTCCAGGGTATTTT. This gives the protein CASSLDNQGPGYF.

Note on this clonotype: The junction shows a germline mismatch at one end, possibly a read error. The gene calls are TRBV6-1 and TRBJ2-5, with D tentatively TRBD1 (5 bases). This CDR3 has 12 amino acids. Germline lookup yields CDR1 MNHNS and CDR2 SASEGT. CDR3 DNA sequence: TGTGCCGGCAGCCTCAGGGTGCAGACCCAGTACTTC. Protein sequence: CAGSLRVQTQYF.

The CDR3 loop reads CATSAARGDTSGANVLTF. Here the CDR3 DNA reads TGTGCCACCAGTGCCGCGCGGGGGGACACCTCTGGGGCCAACGTCCTGACTTTC. The chain has TRBV24-1 and TRBJ2-6, with 8 bases identical to TRBD2. J was trimmed by 0 bases and V by 5 bases; bases with no gene match: 8. There are 18 residues in the CDR3. CDR1 is KGHDR and CDR2 is SFDVKD in the germline V gene.

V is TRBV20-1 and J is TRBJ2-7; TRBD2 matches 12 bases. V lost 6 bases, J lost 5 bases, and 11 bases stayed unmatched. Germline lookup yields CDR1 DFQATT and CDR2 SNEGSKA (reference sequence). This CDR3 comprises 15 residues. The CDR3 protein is CSAQNRLAGVDEQYF. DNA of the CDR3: TGCAGTGCCCAAAACAGACTAGCGGGGGTGGACGAGCAGTACTTC.

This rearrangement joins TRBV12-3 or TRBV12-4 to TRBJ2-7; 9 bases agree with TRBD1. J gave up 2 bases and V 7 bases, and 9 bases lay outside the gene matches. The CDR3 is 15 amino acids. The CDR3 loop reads CASTIGQGQAYEQYF. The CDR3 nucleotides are TGTGCCAGCACCATAGGACAGGGGCAGGCCTACGAGCAGTACTTC.

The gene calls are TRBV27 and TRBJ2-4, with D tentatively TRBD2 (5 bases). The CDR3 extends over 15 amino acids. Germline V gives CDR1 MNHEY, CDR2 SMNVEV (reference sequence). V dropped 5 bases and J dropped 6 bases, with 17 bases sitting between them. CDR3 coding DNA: TGTGCCAGCAGTCCACCACCCGGGGATTTAAACATTCAGTACTTC. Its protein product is CASSPPPGDLNIQYF.

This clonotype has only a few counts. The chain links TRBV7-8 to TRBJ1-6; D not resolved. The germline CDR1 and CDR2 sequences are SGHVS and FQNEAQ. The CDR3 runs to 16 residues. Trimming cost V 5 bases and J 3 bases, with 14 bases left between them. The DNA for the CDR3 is TGTGCCAGCAGCCCTCGAAGCGGGGACTATAATTCACCCCTCCACTTT. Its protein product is CASSPRSGDYNSPLHF.

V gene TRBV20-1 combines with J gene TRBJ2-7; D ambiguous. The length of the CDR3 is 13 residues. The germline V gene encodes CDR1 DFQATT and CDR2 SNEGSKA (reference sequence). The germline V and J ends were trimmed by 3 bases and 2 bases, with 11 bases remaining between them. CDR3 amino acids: CSASVAVTYEQYF. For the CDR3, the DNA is TGCAGTGCTAGCGTGGCGGTGACCTACGAGCAGTACTTC.

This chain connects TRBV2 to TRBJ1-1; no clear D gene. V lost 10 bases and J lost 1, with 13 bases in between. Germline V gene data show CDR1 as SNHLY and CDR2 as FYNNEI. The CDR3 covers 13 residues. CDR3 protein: CATEVWGNTEAFF. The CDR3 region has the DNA TGTGCCACCGAGGTCTGGGGGAACACTGAAGCTTTCTTT.

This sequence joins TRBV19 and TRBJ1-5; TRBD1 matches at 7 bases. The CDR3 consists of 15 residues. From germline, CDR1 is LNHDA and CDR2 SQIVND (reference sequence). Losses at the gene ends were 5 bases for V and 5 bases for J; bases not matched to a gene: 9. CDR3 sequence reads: CASSSDRVNYQPQHF. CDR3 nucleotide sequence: TGTGCCAGTAGTTCCGACAGGGTCAACTATCAGCCCCAGCATTTT.

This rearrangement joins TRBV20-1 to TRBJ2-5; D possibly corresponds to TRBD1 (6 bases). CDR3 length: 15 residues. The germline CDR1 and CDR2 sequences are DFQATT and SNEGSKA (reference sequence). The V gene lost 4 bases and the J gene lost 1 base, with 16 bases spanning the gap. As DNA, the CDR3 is TGCAGTGCTACCGATCCCTTAGGGGGCCAAGAGACCCAGTACTTC. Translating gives CSATDPLGGQETQYF.

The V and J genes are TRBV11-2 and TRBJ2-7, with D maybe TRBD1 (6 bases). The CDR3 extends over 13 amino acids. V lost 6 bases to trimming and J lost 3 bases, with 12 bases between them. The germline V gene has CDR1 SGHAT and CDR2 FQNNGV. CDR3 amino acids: CASRLDSYYEQYF. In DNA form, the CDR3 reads TGTGCCAGCAGATTGGACAGCTACTACGAGCAGTACTTC.

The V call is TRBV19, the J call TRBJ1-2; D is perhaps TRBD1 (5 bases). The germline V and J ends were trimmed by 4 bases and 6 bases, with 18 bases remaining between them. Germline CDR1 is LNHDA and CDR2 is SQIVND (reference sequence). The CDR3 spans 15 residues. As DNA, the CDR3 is TGTGCCAGTAGTACCGGGGGACTGGGGGGTCATGGCTACACCTTC. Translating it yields CASSTGGLGGHGYTF. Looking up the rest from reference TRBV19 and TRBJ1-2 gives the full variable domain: DGGITQSPKYLFRKEGQNVTLSCEQNLNHDAMYWYRQDPGQGLRLIYYSQIVNDFQKGDIAEGYSVSREKKESFPLTVTSAQKNPTAFYLCASSTGGLGGHGYTFGSGTRLTVV.